This T cell receptor (beta chain) was retrieved from a study of cytomegalovirus exposure and HLA in healthy donors. The CDR3 consists of 16 residues. Germline V lookup: CDR1 KGHSH, CDR2 LQKENI. Trimming took 2 bases from V and 0 from J, leaving 11 bases between them. Use of 60 Vbeta and 13 Jbeta primers characterized the PCR. Assay: immunoSEQ multiplex PCR; the TCRdb copy retains only in-frame clones and omits some. Here the sample spans roughly 200,000 clones, over 70% being singletons. Sequenced sample: PBMCs. This sequence originates from a young man in good health and CMV-seronegative. The chain has TRBV18 and TRBJ1-3, with D possibly matching TRBD1 (6 bases). CDR3 amino acids: CASSPRQGSSGNTIYF. CDR3 bases: TGTGCCAGCTCACCAAGGCAGGGGAGCTCTGGAAACACCATATATTTT.